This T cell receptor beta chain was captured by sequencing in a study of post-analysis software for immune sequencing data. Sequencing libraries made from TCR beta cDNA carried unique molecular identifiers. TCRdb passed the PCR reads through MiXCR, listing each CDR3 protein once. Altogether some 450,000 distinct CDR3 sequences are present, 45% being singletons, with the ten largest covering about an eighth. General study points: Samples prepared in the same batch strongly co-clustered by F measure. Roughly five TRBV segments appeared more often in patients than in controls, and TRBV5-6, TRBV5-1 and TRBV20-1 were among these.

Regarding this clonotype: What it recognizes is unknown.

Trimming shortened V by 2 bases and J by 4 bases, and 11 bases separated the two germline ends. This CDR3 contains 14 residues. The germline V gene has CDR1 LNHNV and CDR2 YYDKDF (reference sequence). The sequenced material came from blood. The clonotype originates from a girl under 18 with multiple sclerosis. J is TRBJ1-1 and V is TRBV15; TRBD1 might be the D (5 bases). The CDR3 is CATSRRPGGTEAFF. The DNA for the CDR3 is TGTGCCACCAGCAGACGCCCCGGGGGCACTGAAGCTTTCTTT.